This T cell receptor (beta chain) was observed in a study of T cell responses to AZD1222 COVID-19 vaccine. Overall study results and limits: There were repertoire samples only from the period after the peak T cell response. Spike-specific TCR breadth and depth were elevated following two AZD1222 doses. Clonal diversity may have been underestimated in mostly white British donors. Regions left unmutated in variants are reportedly the target of nearly half of spike-specific TCRs.

Assay: immunoSEQ multiplex PCR; the TCRdb copy retains only in-frame clones and omits some. This table has some 150,000 clones, 85% to 90% appearing once. With respect to this clone: What it binds is not known.

This clonotype was obtained from an adult in good health. The sample in question was peripheral blood, obtained on day 0 of AZD1222 vaccination.

The CDR3 loop is CASSFEDTQYF. In nucleotides, the CDR3 is TGTGCCAGCAGCTTTGAGGATACGCAGTATTTT. This sequence joins TRBV7-9 and TRBJ2-3; the D is unclear. The germline V and J ends were trimmed by 3 bases and 6 bases, with 4 bases remaining between them. This CDR3 has 11 residues. From germline, CDR1 is SEHNR and CDR2 FQNEAQ (reference sequence).